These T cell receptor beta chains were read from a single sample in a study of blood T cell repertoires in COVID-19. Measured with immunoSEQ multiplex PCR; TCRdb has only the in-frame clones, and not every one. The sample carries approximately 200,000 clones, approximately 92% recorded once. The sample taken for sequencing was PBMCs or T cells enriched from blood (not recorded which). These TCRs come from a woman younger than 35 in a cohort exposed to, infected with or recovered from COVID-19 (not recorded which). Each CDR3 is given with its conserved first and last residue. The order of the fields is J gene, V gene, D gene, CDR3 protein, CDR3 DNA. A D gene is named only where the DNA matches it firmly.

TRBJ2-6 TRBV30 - CAWLRDWGANVLTF TGTGCCTGGCTACGGGATTGGGGGGCCAACGTCCTGACTTTC
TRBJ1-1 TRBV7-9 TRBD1 CASSLDRGSTEAFF TGTGCCAGCAGCTTGGACAGGGGCTCGACTGAAGCTTTCTTT
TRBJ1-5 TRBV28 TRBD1 CASSGQGDSNQPQHF TGTGCCAGCAGTGGACAGGGAGATAGCAATCAGCCCCAGCATTTT
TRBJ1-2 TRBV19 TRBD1 CASRNRGRGISYYGYTF TGTGCCAGTAGGAACAGGGGGCGAGGGATCTCATACTATGGCTACACCTTC
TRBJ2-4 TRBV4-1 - CASRKGRRGENIQYF TGCGCCAGCAGAAAGGGACGCAGGGGGGAAAACATTCAGTACTTC
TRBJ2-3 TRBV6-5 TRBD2 CASSSSGSRTDTQYF TGTGCCAGCAGTTCAAGCGGGAGTCGCACAGATACGCAGTATTTT
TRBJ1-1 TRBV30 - CAWSSGMNTEAFF TGTGCCTGGAGTTCAGGGATGAACACTGAAGCTTTCTTT
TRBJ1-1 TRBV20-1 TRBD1 CSASFQGAYTEAFF TGCAGTGCTAGTTTTCAGGGGGCTTACACTGAAGCTTTCTTT
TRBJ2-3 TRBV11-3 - CASRAAGPTDTQYF TGTGCCAGCCGGGCGGCGGGGCCCACAGATACGCAGTATTTT
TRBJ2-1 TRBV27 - CASSPGAGISYNEQFF TGTGCCAGCAGTCCAGGGGCGGGTATCTCCTACAATGAGCAGTTCTTC
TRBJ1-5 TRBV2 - CASSEATGNQPQHF TGTGCCAGCAGTGAAGCAACAGGGAATCAGCCCCAGCATTTT
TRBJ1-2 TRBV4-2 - CASSQIGQDNASGYTF TGTGCCAGCAGCCAAATTGGGCAGGACAACGCATCGGGCTACACCTTC
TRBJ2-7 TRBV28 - CASSPATGDVNEQYF TGTGCCAGCAGTCCGGCGACGGGGGACGTCAACGAGCAGTACTTC
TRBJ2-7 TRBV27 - CASSRGYEQYF TGTGCCAGCAGTCGGGGCTACGAGCAGTACTTC
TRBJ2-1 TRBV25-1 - CASSDWRGNSYNEQFF TGTGCCAGCAGTGACTGGCGGGGTAACTCCTACAATGAGCAGTTCTTC
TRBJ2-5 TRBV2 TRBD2 CASRGSGAKEGTQYF TGTGCCAGCAGGGGAAGCGGGGCAAAAGAAGGGACCCAGTACTTC
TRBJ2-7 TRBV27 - CAIPSRVSYEQYF TGTGCCATCCCCTCCAGGGTCTCCTACGAGCAGTACTTC
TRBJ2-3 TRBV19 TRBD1 CASSPLGQGDTDTQYF TGTGCCAGTAGTCCCCTGGGACAGGGGGACACAGATACGCAGTATTTT
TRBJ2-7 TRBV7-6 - CASSAIPGMQYF TGTGCCAGCAGCGCCATCCCGGGTATGCAGTACTTC
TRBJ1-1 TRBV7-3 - CASSPEGMNTEAFF TGTGCCAGCAGCCCAGAGGGCATGAACACTGAAGCTTTCTTT
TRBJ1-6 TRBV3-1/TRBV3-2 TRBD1 CASSLGTGSESPLHF TGTGCCAGCAGCCTCGGGACAGGATCGGAATCACCCCTCCACTTT
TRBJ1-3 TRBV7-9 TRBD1 CASSADRGSGNTIYF TGTGCCAGCAGCGCCGACAGGGGTTCAGGAAACACCATATATTTT
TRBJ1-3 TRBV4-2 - CASSQEGKGPSGNTIYF TGTGCCAGCAGCCAGGAGGGCAAGGGGCCCTCTGGAAACACCATATATTTT
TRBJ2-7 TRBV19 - CASSIDLRRPQSSYEQYF TGTGCCAGTAGTATAGATCTTCGTCGGCCACAGAGCTCCTACGAGCAGTACTTC
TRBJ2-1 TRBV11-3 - CASSFGQFGNEQFF TGTGCCAGCAGCTTCGGACAGTTCGGCAATGAGCAGTTCTTC